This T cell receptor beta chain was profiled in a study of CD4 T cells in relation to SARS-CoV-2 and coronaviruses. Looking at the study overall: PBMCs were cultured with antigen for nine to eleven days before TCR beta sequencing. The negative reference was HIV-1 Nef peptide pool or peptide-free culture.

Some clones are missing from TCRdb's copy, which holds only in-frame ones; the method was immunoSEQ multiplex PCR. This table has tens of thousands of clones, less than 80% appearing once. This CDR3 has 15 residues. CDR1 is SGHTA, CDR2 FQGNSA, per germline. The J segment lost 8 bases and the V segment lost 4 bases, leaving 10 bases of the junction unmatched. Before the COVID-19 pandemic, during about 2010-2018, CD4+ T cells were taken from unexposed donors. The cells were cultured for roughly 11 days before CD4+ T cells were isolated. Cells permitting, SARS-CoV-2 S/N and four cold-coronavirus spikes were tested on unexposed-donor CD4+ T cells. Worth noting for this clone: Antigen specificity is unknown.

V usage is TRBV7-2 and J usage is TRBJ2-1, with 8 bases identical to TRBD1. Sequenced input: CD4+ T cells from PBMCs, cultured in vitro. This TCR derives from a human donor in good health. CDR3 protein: CASSSHRGVRDEQFF. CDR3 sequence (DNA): TGTGCCAGCAGCTCACACAGGGGGGTGCGCGATGAGCAGTTCTTC.